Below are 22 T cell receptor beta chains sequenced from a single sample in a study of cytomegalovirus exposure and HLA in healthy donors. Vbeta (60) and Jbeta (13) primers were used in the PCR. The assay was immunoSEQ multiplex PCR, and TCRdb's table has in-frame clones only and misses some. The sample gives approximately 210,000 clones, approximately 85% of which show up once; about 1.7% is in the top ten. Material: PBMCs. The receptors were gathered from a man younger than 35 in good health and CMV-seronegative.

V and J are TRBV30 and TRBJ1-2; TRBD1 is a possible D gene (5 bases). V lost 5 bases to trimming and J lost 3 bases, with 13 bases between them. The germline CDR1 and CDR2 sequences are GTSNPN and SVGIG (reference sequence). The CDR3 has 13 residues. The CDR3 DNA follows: TGTGCCTGGGGTCTGGGGGAGGACTATGGCTACACCTTC. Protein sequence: CAWGLGEDYGYTF.

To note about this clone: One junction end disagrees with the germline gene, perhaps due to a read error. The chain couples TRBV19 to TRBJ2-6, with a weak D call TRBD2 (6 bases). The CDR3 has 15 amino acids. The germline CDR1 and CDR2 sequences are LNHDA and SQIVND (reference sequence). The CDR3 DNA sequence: TGTGCCAGTAGTTCCCCAGGGAAGCGGGCCAACGGCCTGACTTTC. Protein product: CASSSPGKRANGLTF.

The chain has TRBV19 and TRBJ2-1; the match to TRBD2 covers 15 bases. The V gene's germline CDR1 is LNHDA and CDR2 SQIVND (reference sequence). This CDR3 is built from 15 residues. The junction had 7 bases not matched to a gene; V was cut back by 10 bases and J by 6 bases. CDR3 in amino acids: CATEGLAGGSNEQFF. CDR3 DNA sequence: TGTGCCACCGAGGGACTAGCGGGAGGAAGCAATGAGCAGTTCTTC.

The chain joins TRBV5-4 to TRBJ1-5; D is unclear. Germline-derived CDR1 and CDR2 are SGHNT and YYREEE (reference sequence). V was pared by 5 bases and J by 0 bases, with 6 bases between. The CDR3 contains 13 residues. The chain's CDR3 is CASSVDSNQPQHF. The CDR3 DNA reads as TGTGCCAGCAGTGTAGATAGCAATCAGCCCCAGCATTTT.

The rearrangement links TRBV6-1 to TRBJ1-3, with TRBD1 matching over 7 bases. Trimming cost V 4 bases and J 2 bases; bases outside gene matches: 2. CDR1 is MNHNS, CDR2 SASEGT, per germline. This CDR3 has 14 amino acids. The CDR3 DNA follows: TGTGCCAGCAGTGCCCAGGGGGCTGGAAACACCATATATTTT. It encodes CASSAQGAGNTIYF.

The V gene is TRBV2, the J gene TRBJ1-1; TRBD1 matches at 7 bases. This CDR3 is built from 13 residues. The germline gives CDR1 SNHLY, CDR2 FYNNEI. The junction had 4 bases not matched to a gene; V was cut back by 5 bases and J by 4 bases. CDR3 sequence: CASSLTGSTEAFF. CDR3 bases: TGTGCCAGCAGTTTGACAGGGTCCACTGAAGCTTTCTTT.

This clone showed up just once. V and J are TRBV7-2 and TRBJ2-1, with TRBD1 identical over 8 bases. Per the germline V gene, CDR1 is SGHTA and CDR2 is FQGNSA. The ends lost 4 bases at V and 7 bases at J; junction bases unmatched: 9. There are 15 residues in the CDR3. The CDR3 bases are TGTGCCAGCAGCTACCGGCGACAGGGGTCAAATGAGCAGTTCTTC. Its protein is CASSYRRQGSNEQFF.

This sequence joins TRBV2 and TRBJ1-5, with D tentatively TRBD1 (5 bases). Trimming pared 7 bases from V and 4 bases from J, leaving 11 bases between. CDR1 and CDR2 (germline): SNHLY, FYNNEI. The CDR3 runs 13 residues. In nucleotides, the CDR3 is TGTGCCAGCAAGCCAGGGCCGAATCAGCCCCAGCATTTT. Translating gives CASKPGPNQPQHF.

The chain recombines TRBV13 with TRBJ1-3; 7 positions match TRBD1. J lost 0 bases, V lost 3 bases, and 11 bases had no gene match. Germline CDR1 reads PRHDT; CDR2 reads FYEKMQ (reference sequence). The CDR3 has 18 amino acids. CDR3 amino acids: CASSFAGGQAYSGNTIYF. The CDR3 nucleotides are TGTGCCAGCAGCTTCGCCGGTGGACAGGCTTACTCTGGAAACACCATATATTTT.

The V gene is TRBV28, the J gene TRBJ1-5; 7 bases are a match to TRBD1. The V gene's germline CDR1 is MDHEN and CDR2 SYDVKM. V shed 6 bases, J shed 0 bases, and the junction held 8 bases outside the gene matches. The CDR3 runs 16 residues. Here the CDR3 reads CASRPLQGFSNQPQHF. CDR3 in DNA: TGTGCCAGCAGGCCCCTACAGGGGTTTAGCAATCAGCCCCAGCATTTT.

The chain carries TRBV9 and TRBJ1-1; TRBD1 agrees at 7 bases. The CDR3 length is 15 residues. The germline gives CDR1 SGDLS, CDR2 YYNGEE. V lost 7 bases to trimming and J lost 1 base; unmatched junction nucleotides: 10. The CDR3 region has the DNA TGTGCCAGCGGTAGACAGGGTAACACGAACACTGAAGCTTTCTTT. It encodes CASGRQGNTNTEAFF. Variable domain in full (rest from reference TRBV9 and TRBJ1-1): DSGVTQTPKHLITATGQRVTLRCSPRSGDLSVYWYQQSLDQGLQFLIQYYNGEERAKGNILERFSAQQFPDLHSELNLSSLELGDSALYFCASGRQGNTNTEAFFGQGTRLTVV.

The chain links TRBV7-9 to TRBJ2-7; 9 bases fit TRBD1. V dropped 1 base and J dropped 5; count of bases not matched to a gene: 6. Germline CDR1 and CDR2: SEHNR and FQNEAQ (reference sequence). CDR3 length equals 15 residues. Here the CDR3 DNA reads TGTGCCAGCAGCTTAGTTGGGACAGGGTACGACGAGCAGTACTTC. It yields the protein CASSLVGTGYDEQYF.

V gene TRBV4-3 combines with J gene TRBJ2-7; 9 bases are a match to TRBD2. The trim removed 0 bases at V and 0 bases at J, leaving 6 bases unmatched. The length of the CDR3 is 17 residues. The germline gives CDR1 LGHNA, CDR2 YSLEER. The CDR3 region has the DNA TGCGCCAGCAGCCAAGATCTAAGCGGGGGGACCTCCTACGAGCAGTACTTC. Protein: CASSQDLSGGTSYEQYF.

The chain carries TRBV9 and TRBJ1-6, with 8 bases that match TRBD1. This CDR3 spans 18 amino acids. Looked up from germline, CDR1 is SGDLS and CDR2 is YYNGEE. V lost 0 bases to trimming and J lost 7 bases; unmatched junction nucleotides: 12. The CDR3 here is CASSVGPGGVMANSPLHF. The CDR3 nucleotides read TGTGCCAGCAGCGTAGGTCCAGGGGGCGTAATGGCAAATTCACCCCTCCACTTT.

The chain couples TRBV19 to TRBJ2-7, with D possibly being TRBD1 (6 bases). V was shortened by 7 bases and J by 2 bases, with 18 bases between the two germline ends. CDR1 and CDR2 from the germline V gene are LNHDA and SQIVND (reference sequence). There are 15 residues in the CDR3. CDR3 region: CASKIYVQGTYEQYF. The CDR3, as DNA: TGTGCCAGTAAAATCTACGTCCAGGGGACCTACGAGCAGTACTTC.

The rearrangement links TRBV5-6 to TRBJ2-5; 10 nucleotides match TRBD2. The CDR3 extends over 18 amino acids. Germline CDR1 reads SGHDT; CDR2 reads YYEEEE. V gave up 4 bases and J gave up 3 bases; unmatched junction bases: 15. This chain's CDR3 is CASSTPLPSGGAKETQYF. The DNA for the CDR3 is TGTGCCAGCAGCACCCCGCTTCCCAGCGGGGGGGCAAAAGAGACCCAGTACTTC.

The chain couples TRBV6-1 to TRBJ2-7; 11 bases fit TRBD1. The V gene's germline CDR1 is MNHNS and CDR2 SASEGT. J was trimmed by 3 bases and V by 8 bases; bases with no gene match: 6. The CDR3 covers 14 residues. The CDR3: CASQGGTGGYEQYF. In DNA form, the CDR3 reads TGTGCCAGCCAGGGAGGGACAGGGGGCTACGAGCAGTACTTC.

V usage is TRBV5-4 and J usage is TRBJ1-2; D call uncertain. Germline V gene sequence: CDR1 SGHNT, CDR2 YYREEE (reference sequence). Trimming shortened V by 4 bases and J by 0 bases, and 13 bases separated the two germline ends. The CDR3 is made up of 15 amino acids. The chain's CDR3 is CASSRDTGANYGYTF. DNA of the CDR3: TGTGCCAGCAGCCGAGATACCGGAGCTAACTATGGCTACACCTTC.

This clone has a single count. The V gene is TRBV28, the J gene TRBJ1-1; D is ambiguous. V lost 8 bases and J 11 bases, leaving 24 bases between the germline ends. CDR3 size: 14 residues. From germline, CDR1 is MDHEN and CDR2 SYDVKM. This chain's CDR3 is CASGLPSVVGHAFF. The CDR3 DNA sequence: TGTGCCAGCGGGCTTCCTTCGGTGGTCGGTCACGCTTTCTTT.

CDR3 nucleotides: TGTGCCAGCAGCTTAGTTTTCCGGGACAGCTCTCAATTTTCCTATGGCTACACCTTC. Translating it yields CASSLVFRDSSQFSYGYTF. The V and J genes are TRBV7-8 and TRBJ1-2; 7 bases line up with TRBD1. V was pared by 1 base and J by 4 bases, with 18 bases of the junction left unmatched. In germline, CDR1 is SGHVS, CDR2 FQNEAQ. The CDR3 sequence is 19 residues long.

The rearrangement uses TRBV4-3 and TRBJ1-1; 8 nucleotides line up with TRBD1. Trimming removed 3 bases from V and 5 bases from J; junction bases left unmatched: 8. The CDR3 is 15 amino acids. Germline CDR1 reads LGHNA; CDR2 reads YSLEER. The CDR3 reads CASSQIRQGRTEAFF. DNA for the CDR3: TGCGCCAGCAGCCAGATCAGACAGGGGAGGACTGAAGCTTTCTTT.

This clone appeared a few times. CDR3 region: CASSSGVASFETQYF. As DNA, the CDR3 is TGTGCCAGCAGCTCGGGGGTAGCCTCTTTTGAGACCCAGTACTTC. This chain joins TRBV6-5 and TRBJ2-5; a possible D gene is TRBD2 (6 bases). This CDR3 is 15 amino acids long. Germline V gives CDR1 MNHEY, CDR2 SVGAGI. V shed 6 bases and J shed 5 bases, with 19 bases lying between them.